The rows below give T cell receptor beta chains drawn from one sample of a study of blood T cell repertoires in COVID-19. Assay used: immunoSEQ multiplex PCR; TCRdb lists only in-frame clones, some missing. The sample records roughly 80,000 clones, 80% to 90% being singletons. Sequencing was carried out using peripheral blood. These receptors all stem from a woman aged 60-70 years with acute or convalescent COVID-19. Both conserved end residues are part of each CDR3. D genes are given only for firm matches. Clone size appears in some rows only: once, few, many, or a class for an expanded clone.

DNA	CDR3	V	D	J	size
TGTGCCAGCTCACCACGAGGCCAGGGCCTCTCCTACGAGCAGTACTTC	CASSPRGQGLSYEQYF	TRBV18	.	TRBJ2-7	.
TGTGCCAGCAGCCCGTACGGGGGGGATGAAGCGGGCACTGAAGCTTTCTTT	CASSPYGGDEAGTEAFF	TRBV7-7	.	TRBJ1-1	.
TGTGCCAGCAGCTTAGGGACAAGTTCAACCGGGGAGCTGTTTTTT	CASSLGTSSTGELFF	TRBV7-2	.	TRBJ2-2	.
TGCGCCAGCAGCTTGGAAGGGGGTAACTATGGCTACACCTTC	CASSLEGGNYGYTF	TRBV5-1	.	TRBJ1-2	.
TGCGCCAGCAGCTTGGCGGAGGGCCTGAACACCGGGGAGCTGTTTTTT	CASSLAEGLNTGELFF	TRBV5-1	.	TRBJ2-2	.
TGCAGTGCTAGTAACCCGGGGGGGAATCAGCCCCAGCATTTT	CSASNPGGNQPQHF	TRBV20-1	.	TRBJ1-5	few
TGCGCCAGCAGCCAAGATGGACTAGCGAAGAATGAGCAGTTCTTC	CASSQDGLAKNEQFF	TRBV4-3	TRBD2	TRBJ2-1	once
TGTGCCAGCAGGCGTCCAGGCGGGGGGGGCTACACCTTC	CASRRPGGGGYTF	TRBV25-1	.	TRBJ1-2	.
TGTGCCAGCAGCTTAGGGTATGCAGGAACCGGGGAGCTGTTTTTT	CASSLGYAGTGELFF	TRBV7-3	.	TRBJ2-2	.
TGTGCCAGCAGTTTATCGGGAATGCAGCCCCAGCATTTT	CASSLSGMQPQHF	TRBV28	.	TRBJ1-5	.
TGTGCCAGCAGTGCCGGACAGGTCCAAGAGACCCAGTACTTC	CASSAGQVQETQYF	TRBV7-9	TRBD1	TRBJ2-5	.
TGTGCCAGCAGCGTCGACAGGGTACAGTTCTTC	CASSVDRVQFF	TRBV5-4	TRBD1	TRBJ2-1	.
TGCGCCAGCAGCTTCGACACCTCTGGAAACACCATATATTTT	CASSFDTSGNTIYF	TRBV5-1	.	TRBJ1-3	.
TGTGCCAGCTCACCGCAAATGACAGGTAGCAATCAGCCCCAGCATTTT	CASSPQMTGSNQPQHF	TRBV18	.	TRBJ1-5	.
TGTGCCTGGAGTCGTCGGGCGGGGAATAATTCACCCCTCCACTTT	CAWSRRAGNNSPLHF	TRBV30	.	TRBJ1-6	.
TGTGCCAGCACTAGACAGGGGACTATGAACACTGAAGCTTTCTTT	CASTRQGTMNTEAFF	TRBV2	TRBD1	TRBJ1-1	.
TGCAGCGTTGCACCCGGGGGCTACGAGCAGTACTTC	CSVAPGGYEQYF	TRBV29-1	.	TRBJ2-7	few
TGCGCCAGCAGCACCCGACACGCCGGGACAGGGTCGGGTGATAACTATGGCTACACCTTC	CASSTRHAGTGSGDNYGYTF	TRBV4-3	TRBD1	TRBJ1-2	.
TGCGCCAGCAGCTTGGACAGGAGATCCTATGGCTACACCTTC	CASSLDRRSYGYTF	TRBV5-1	.	TRBJ1-2	.
TGCGCCAGCAGCTTGGTCGCTAGCGGATACAATGAGCAGTTCTTC	CASSLVASGYNEQFF	TRBV5-1	TRBD2	TRBJ2-1	.
TGTGCCACCAGCAGAGTGGGGGGGTATCAGCCCCAGCATTTT	CATSRVGGYQPQHF	TRBV15	.	TRBJ1-5	.
TGTGCTATGGTTGGGGCCTCCCTCACCCTTATGAACACTGAAGCTTTCTTT	CAMVGASLTLMNTEAFF	TRBV12-5	.	TRBJ1-1	.
TGCAGCGTTGTAGGAGGACAGGGGAACCTGCTTGGGGGCTACACCTTC	CSVVGGQGNLLGGYTF	TRBV29-1	TRBD1	TRBJ1-2	few
TGTGCCAGTAGTATCCCCCGGGACAGGGCAACCTACGAGCAGTACTTC	CASSIPRDRATYEQYF	TRBV19	TRBD1	TRBJ2-7	.
TGTGCCAGCAGTGAATTGATTGACAGGGGGCACACTGAAGCTTTCTTT	CASSELIDRGHTEAFF	TRBV25-1	TRBD1	TRBJ1-1	once
TGTGCCAGTAGTATAGGCCAGGGGGCCAGTCAGCCCCAGCATTTT	CASSIGQGASQPQHF	TRBV19	TRBD1	TRBJ1-5	.
TGCAGCGTTGGTCGACAGGGGGGAGGCACTGAAGCTTTCTTT	CSVGRQGGGTEAFF	TRBV29-1	TRBD1	TRBJ1-1	.
TGTGCCAGCAGCCAAGGGTTAGGGGTGGCTGAAGCTTTCTTT	CASSQGLGVAEAFF	TRBV3-1/TRBV3-2	.	TRBJ1-1	.
TGTGCCAGTTTGTCGAAGGACAGGGGAAACACCGGGGAGCTGTTTTTT	CASLSKDRGNTGELFF	TRBV19	TRBD1	TRBJ2-2	.
TGTGCCAGCAGCCAATTTGGACAGACCTACGAGCAGTACTTC	CASSQFGQTYEQYF	TRBV3-1/TRBV3-2	.	TRBJ2-7	.
TGTGCCAGCAGTGGCCAGGGGACCTATGGCTACACCTTC	CASSGQGTYGYTF	TRBV6-4	.	TRBJ1-2	.